Presented here are 20 T cell receptor beta chains from one specimen sequenced in a study of STAT5B mutations in CD4+ large granular lymphocyte leukemia. Here immunoSEQ multiplex PCR was the method, and the copy in TCRdb shows in-frame clones only, minus some. The table has 35,000 to 40,000 clones, about 80% seen once. Sequenced sample: CD4+ T cells from blood buffy coats. These receptors originate from a human donor in good health.

This clone was observed a few times. The chain joins TRBV7-9 to TRBJ1-4, with TRBD1 identical over 8 bases. CDR1 and CDR2 (germline): SEHNR, FQNEAQ (reference sequence). Trimming removed 5 bases from V and 8 bases from J; junction bases left unmatched: 10. The CDR3 extends over 15 amino acids. The CDR3 loop reads CASSKDRAQWEKLFF. In DNA, the CDR3 is TGTGCCAGCAGCAAGGACAGGGCCCAGTGGGAAAAACTGTTTTTT.

The rearrangement joins TRBV2 to TRBJ2-5; TRBD2 matches 9 bases. The CDR3 extends over 14 amino acids. The germline V gene has CDR1 SNHLY and CDR2 FYNNEI. The ends lost 3 bases at V and 14 bases at J; junction bases unmatched: 13. The CDR3 sequence is CASSDLAGGPDGYF. Here the CDR3 DNA reads TGTGCCAGCAGTGACCTTGCGGGGGGGCCGGATGGCTACTTC.

This clone has only one observation. The J gene is TRBJ2-7, the V gene TRBV7-2, with no clear D. Germline V CDR1 and CDR2: SGHTA, FQGNSA. V was clipped by 1 base and J by 0 bases, with 10 bases between them. This CDR3 region has 15 residues. CDR3 nucleotide sequence: TGTGCCAGCAGCTTAGTTCGCGGCAGCTCCTACGAGCAGTACTTC. It yields the protein CASSLVRGSSYEQYF.

The count of this clone is one. The chain uses TRBV28 and TRBJ2-7, with D perhaps TRBD1 (6 bases). Deletions cut 2 bases from V and 6 bases from J, with 14 bases between. Germline V gene data show CDR1 as MDHEN and CDR2 as SYDVKM. The CDR3 totals 14 residues. CDR3 in DNA: TGTGCCAGCAGTTTAACCAGGGGTTCCCTCGAGCAGTACTTC. This sequence encodes CASSLTRGSLEQYF.

The V gene is TRBV27, the J gene TRBJ2-7; 10 bases align to TRBD1. CDR3 size: 15 residues. The germline gives CDR1 MNHEY, CDR2 SMNVEV (reference sequence). Trimming cost V 5 bases and J 2 bases; bases outside gene matches: 6. The chain's CDR3 is CASSLLDRGPYEQYF. DNA of the CDR3: TGTGCCAGCAGTCTCCTCGACAGGGGGCCCTACGAGCAGTACTTC.

The V call is TRBV6-1, the J call TRBJ1-2; no clear D. From germline, CDR1 is MNHNS and CDR2 SASEGT. The CDR3 contains 13 residues. The germline V and J ends were trimmed by 3 bases and 8 bases, with 13 bases remaining between them. In nucleotides, the CDR3 is TGTGCCAGCAGTGAGACTGTCCAGAACGGCTACACCTTC. This gives the protein CASSETVQNGYTF.

The CDR3 here is CASSFGQVRPYEQYF. CDR3 nucleotide sequence: TGCGCCAGCAGCTTTGGACAGGTTAGACCCTACGAGCAGTACTTC. V is TRBV5-1 and J is TRBJ2-7, with 7 positions matching TRBD1. The length of the CDR3 is 15 residues. V dropped 2 bases and J dropped 2; count of bases not matched to a gene: 7. Germline CDR1 and CDR2: SGHRS and YFSETQ.

This clone was seen a few times. The V call is TRBV4-1, the J call TRBJ2-2; D is unresolved. The germline V gene encodes CDR1 MGHRA and CDR2 YSYEKL. This CDR3 is built from 13 residues. Between the trimmed V and J ends, which lost 3 bases and 5 bases, there was a span of 7 bases. CDR3 loop: CASSQTDTGELFF. CDR3 coding DNA: TGCGCCAGCAGCCAGACGGATACCGGGGAGCTGTTTTTT.

Only a few counts were recorded for this clone. The gene calls are TRBV10-3 and TRBJ2-1; D is ambiguous. The germline V gene has CDR1 ENHRY and CDR2 SYGVKD. This CDR3 region has 11 residues. V was clipped by 7 bases and J by 6 bases, with 7 bases between them. CDR3 bases: TGTGCCATCAAGTCTAGCAATGAGCAGTTCTTC. Translating it yields CAIKSSNEQFF.

This chain uses TRBV7-9 with TRBJ2-3; weak D call: TRBD1 (6 bases). The CDR3 length is 13 residues. V shed 3 bases and J shed 4 bases, with 8 bases lying between them. Germline CDR1 is SEHNR and CDR2 is FQNEAQ (reference sequence). The CDR3 here is CASSLQGSDTQYF. In DNA, the CDR3 is TGTGCCAGCAGCTTGCAGGGGTCAGATACGCAGTATTTT. The variable domain in full, with the rest retrieved from reference TRBV7-9 and TRBJ2-3, is DTGVSQNPRHKITKRGQNVTFRCDPISEHNRLYWYRQTLGQGPEFLTYFQNEAQLEKSRLLSDRFSAERPKGSFSTLEIQRTEQGDSAMYLCASSLQGSDTQYFGPGTRLTVL.

The chain employs TRBV10-3 and TRBJ2-5, with a tentative D call TRBD1 (6 bases). V lost 6 bases and J 1 base, leaving 12 bases between the germline ends. CDR3 length: 14 amino acids. Germline values: CDR1 ENHRY, CDR2 SYGVKD. CDR3 bases: TGTGCCATCAGCAAAAGGGACATCCAAGAGACCCAGTACTTC. Its translation is CAISKRDIQETQYF.

This clone was counted a few times. The genes are TRBV6-5 and TRBJ2-5; D could derive from TRBD1 or TRBD2 (6 bases each). The V gene's germline CDR1 is MNHEY and CDR2 SVGAGI. The CDR3 has 14 residues. V was clipped by 7 bases and J by 9 bases, with 21 bases between them. CDR3 DNA sequence: TGTGCCAGCAATCAGGGGCGGGCGGGGTTGGCCCAGTACTTC. Translation gives CASNQGRAGLAQYF.

The chain uses TRBV27 and TRBJ1-1; D possibly corresponds to TRBD1 (5 bases). The CDR3 is made up of 16 amino acids. Between the trimmed V and J ends, which lost 5 bases and 1 base, there was a span of 17 bases. CDR1 MNHEY and CDR2 SMNVEV come from the germline V gene (reference sequence). The DNA for the CDR3 is TGTGCCAGCAGTCCGCGGGAGGGGCGAGCGAACACTGAAGCTTTCTTT. This sequence encodes CASSPREGRANTEAFF.

This chain uses TRBV25-1 with TRBJ2-7; D might be TRBD1 (6 bases). Trimming left V 6 bases short and J 6 bases short, with 18 bases between. The CDR3 has 14 amino acids. Per germline, CDR1 MGHDK and CDR2 SYGVNS. The CDR3 loop reads CASSLGWGRSEQYF. The CDR3 bases are TGTGCCAGCAGCCTCGGGTGGGGGCGGAGCGAGCAGTACTTC.

This chain links TRBV7-6 with TRBJ2-7; TRBD2 aligns across 12 bases. This CDR3 is built from 18 residues. The ends lost 4 bases at V and 6 bases at J; junction bases unmatched: 16. Germline lookup yields CDR1 SGHVS and CDR2 FNYEAQ. CDR3 bases: TGTGCCAGCAGCTCTCAACTTCCGGGACTAGCGGGTCAGGCCGAGCAGTACTTC. Its protein is CASSSQLPGLAGQAEQYF.

This chain links TRBV9 with TRBJ2-3; unclear D gene. The V end was cut by 3 bases, the J end by 3 bases, with 5 bases between. Germline V CDR1 and CDR2: SGDLS, YYNGEE. The CDR3 runs to 12 residues. The CDR3 DNA reads as TGTGCCAGCAGCGCAGAGACAGATACGCAGTATTTT. It specifies CASSAETDTQYF. Supplemented by reference TRBV9 and TRBJ2-3, the full variable domain reads DSGVTQTPKHLITATGQRVTLRCSPRSGDLSVYWYQQSLDQGLQFLIQYYNGEERAKGNILERFSAQQFPDLHSELNLSSLELGDSALYFCASSAETDTQYFGPGTRLTVL.

The rearrangement links TRBV11-3 to TRBJ2-7; D unresolved. This CDR3 has 14 residues. Looked up from germline, CDR1 is SGHNT and CDR2 is YENEEA. The V and J ends lost 4 bases and 4 bases respectively, with 14 bases between them. The CDR3 nucleotides read TGTGCCAGCAGCTCCCCCGGACGGAATTACGAGCAGTACTTC. Its translation is CASSSPGRNYEQYF.

The chain links TRBV10-3 to TRBJ2-5; 11 bases agree with TRBD2. V was clipped by 4 bases and J by 3 bases; unmatched bases: 7. Per the germline V gene, CDR1 is ENHRY and CDR2 is SYGVKD. The length of the CDR3 is 16 residues. CDR3 amino acids: CAISGSLAGGKETQYF. The CDR3 DNA follows: TGTGCCATCAGTGGATCATTAGCGGGAGGGAAAGAGACCCAGTACTTC.

The rearrangement joins TRBV10-2 to TRBJ2-1; the D gene is possibly TRBD1 (6 bases). Germline loops: CDR1 WSHSY, CDR2 SAAADI. This CDR3 contains 14 residues. The V end was cut by 7 bases, the J end by 1 base, with 11 bases between. The DNA of the CDR3 is TGCGCCAGCACTATAACAGGGTCCTACAATGAGCAGTTCTTC. As protein: CASTITGSYNEQFF.

The V and J genes are TRBV4-3 and TRBJ2-1, with 9 bases lining up with TRBD2. The CDR3 is 15 amino acids. The V gene end was trimmed by 4 bases and the J gene end by 9 bases; junction bases not matched to a gene: 10. CDR1 LGHNA and CDR2 YSLEER come from the germline V gene. This CDR3 is CASSPVNSGSSEQFF. In DNA, the CDR3 is TGCGCCAGCAGCCCGGTTAATAGCGGGAGTAGTGAGCAGTTCTTC.